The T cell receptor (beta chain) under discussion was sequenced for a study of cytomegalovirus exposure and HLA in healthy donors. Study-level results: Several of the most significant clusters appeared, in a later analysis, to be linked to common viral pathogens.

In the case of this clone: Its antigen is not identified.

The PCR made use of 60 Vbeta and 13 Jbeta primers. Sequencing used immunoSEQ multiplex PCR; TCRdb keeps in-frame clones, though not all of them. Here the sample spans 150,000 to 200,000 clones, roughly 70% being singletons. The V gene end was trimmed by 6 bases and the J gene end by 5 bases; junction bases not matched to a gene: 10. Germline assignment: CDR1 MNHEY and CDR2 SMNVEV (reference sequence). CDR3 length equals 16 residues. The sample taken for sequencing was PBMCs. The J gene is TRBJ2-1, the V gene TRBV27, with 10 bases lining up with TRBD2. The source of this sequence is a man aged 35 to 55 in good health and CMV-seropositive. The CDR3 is CASSDTLAGVNNEQFF. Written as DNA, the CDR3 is TGTGCCAGCAGCGATACTCTAGCGGGGGTGAACAATGAGCAGTTCTTC.